The T cell receptor beta chain described here comes from a study of cytomegalovirus exposure and HLA in healthy donors. As for the study in general: Researchers found that about 84% of 398 genotyped donors fell within the Caucasian-associated ancestry cluster. Study results and limitations: A later analysis linked a missense variant in DCLRE1C to the trimming of TCR beta V and J genes. Approximately 18,000 TCR beta sequences were associated with HLA alleles at 0.05 false discovery rate in a later analysis. Highly shared variants forming one cluster were likely a sequencing artifact.

PCR used 60 Vbeta primers and 13 Jbeta primers. Produced via immunoSEQ multiplex PCR; TCRdb's table is partial and in-frame only. The profile shows 200,000 to 250,000 clones, about 80% of them singletons. In the case of this clone: What it binds is not known.

This CDR3 is built from 14 residues. The V gene's germline CDR1 is LNHDA and CDR2 SQIVND (reference sequence). V was trimmed by 7 bases and J by 4 bases, leaving 17 bases between them. The chain joins TRBV19 to TRBJ2-7, with a weak D call TRBD2 (5 bases). This clonotype was sampled from a girl aged 10 to 17 in good health and CMV-seronegative. What was sequenced was PBMCs. Written as DNA, the CDR3 is TGTGCCAGTACCTCGAGCGGAGTTAATTACGAGCAGTACTTC. Protein: CASTSSGVNYEQYF.